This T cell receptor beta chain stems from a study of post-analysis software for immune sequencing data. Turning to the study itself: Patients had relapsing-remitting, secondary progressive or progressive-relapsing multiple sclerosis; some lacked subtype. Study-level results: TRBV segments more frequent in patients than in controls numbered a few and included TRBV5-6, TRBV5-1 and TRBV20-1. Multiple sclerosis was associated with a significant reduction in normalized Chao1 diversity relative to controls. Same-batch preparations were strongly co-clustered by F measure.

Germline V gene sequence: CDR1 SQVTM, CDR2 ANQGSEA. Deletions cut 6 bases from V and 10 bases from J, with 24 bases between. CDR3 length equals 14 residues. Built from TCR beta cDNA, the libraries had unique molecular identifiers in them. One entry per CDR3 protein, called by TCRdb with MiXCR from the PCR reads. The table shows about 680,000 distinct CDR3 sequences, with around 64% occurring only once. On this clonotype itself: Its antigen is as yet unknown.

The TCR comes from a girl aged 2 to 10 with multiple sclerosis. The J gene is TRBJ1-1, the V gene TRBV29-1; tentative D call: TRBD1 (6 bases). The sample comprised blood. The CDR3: CSVLRDIYPSGAFF. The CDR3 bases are TGCAGCGTCCTCCGGGACATCTACCCCTCGGGAGCTTTCTTT.